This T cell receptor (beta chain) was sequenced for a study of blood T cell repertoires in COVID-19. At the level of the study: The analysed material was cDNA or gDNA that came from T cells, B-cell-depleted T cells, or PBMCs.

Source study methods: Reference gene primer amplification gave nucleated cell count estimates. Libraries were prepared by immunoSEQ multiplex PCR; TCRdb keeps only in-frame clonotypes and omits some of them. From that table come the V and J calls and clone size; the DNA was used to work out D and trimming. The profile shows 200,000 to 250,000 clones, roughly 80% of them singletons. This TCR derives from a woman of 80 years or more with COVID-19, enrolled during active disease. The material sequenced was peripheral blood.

This CDR3 reads CASSRQRETQYF. CDR3 bases: TGTGCCAGCAGTCGGCAGCGAGAGACCCAGTACTTC. The gene calls are TRBV6-5 and TRBJ2-5; D gene uncertain. This CDR3 has 12 amino acids. Trimming removed 5 bases from V and 4 bases from J, with 8 bases in between. Per the germline V gene, CDR1 is MNHEY and CDR2 is SVGAGI.